This is a list of T cell receptor beta chains from one sample in a study of blood T cell repertoires in COVID-19. Sequencing used immunoSEQ multiplex PCR; TCRdb keeps in-frame clones, though not all of them. The sample includes 250,000 to 350,000 clones, around 90% of them seen just once. The sample comprised peripheral blood. These TCRs come from a woman younger than 45 with COVID-19, enrolled during active disease. Both conserved end residues are part of each CDR3. D genes are given only for firm matches. Some rows have no size entry. The others give once, few or many, or a class for an expanded clone.

v_call	clone_size	j_call	cdr3_length	d_call	cdr3_aa	cdr3_nt
TRBV15	few	TRBJ2-7	14	TRBD1	CATSPDRGLYEQYF	TGTGCCACCAGCCCGGACAGGGGACTTTACGAGCAGTACTTC
TRBV28	.	TRBJ2-1	12	.	CASSPRQWEQFF	TGTGCCAGCAGTCCACGACAATGGGAGCAGTTCTTC
TRBV5-1	.	TRBJ1-1	15	TRBD1	CASSPPGQGSTEAFF	TGCGCCAGCAGCCCGCCGGGACAGGGGAGTACTGAAGCTTTCTTT
TRBV6-6	.	TRBJ2-1	14	.	CASKWRVGHNEQFF	TGTGCCAGCAAGTGGAGGGTCGGACACAATGAGCAGTTCTTC
TRBV10-1	.	TRBJ2-5	15	TRBD1	CASSPAGTGVETQYF	TGCGCCAGCAGCCCCGCCGGGACAGGGGTAGAGACCCAGTACTTC
TRBV5-6	.	TRBJ2-7	16	.	CASSLIRGGPSYEQYF	TGTGCCAGCAGCTTAATAAGGGGCGGCCCTTCCTACGAGCAGTACTTC
TRBV24-1	.	TRBJ2-3	16	.	CATSDPPGGVSDTQYF	TGTGCCACCAGTGATCCCCCCGGGGGAGTGTCAGATACGCAGTATTTT
TRBV12-2	.	TRBJ2-3	14	.	CASRYKQGEDTQYF	TGTGCAAGTCGCTATAAACAGGGGGAAGATACGCAGTATTTT
TRBV14	once	TRBJ2-7	12	.	CASSQSPVEQYF	TGTGCCAGCAGCCAAAGCCCCGTGGAGCAGTACTTC
TRBV6-5	.	TRBJ2-7	15	TRBD2	CASSYSRLAAYEQYF	TGTGCCAGCAGTTACTCCCGACTAGCGGCCTACGAGCAGTACTTC
TRBV29-1	.	TRBJ2-1	14	TRBD1	CSVEWDRGSNEQFF	TGCAGCGTTGAATGGGACAGGGGTAGCAATGAGCAGTTCTTC
TRBV11-2	.	TRBJ1-1	14	TRBD1	CASSLQGVRTEAFF	TGTGCCAGCAGCTTACAGGGGGTGCGAACTGAAGCTTTCTTT
TRBV7-3	few	TRBJ2-2	15	TRBD1	CASSLTGGDTGELFF	TGTGCCAGCAGCTTAACAGGGGGCGACACCGGGGAGCTGTTTTTT
TRBV19	.	TRBJ2-1	13	.	CASAAGVYNEQFF	TGTGCCAGTGCGGCAGGGGTCTACAATGAGCAGTTCTTC
TRBV28	.	TRBJ1-3	15	.	CASSFAGNPGNTIYF	TGTGCCAGCAGTTTTGCGGGGAACCCTGGAAACACCATATATTTT
TRBV29-1	.	TRBJ2-5	13	.	CSVGQSPGETQYF	TGCAGCGTCGGACAGTCCCCGGGGGAGACCCAGTACTTC